Below, 31 T cell receptor beta chains from the same sample are listed, as sequenced in a study of blood T cell repertoires in COVID-19. Measured with immunoSEQ multiplex PCR; TCRdb has only the in-frame clones, and not every one. Of approximately 200,000 clones listed, 85% to 90% were seen once; the top ten hold 3% to 3.5%. The sample taken for sequencing was PBMCs or T cells enriched from blood (not recorded which). These TCRs come from a woman between 18 and 29 years old in a cohort exposed to, infected with or recovered from COVID-19 (not recorded which).

This chain connects TRBV5-5 to TRBJ1-1; D ambiguous. Trimming left V 3 bases short and J 6 bases short, with 15 bases between. The CDR3 covers 14 residues. Germline CDR1 SGHKS, CDR2 YYEKEE (reference sequence). The chain's CDR3 is CASSSRESHAEAFF. Written as DNA, the CDR3 is TGTGCCAGCAGCTCCCGGGAGTCTCACGCTGAAGCTTTCTTT.

The genes are TRBV30 and TRBJ1-2; no clear D. The V gene lost 3 bases and the J gene lost 7 bases, with 21 bases spanning the gap. The CDR3 is made up of 15 amino acids. Germline values: CDR1 GTSNPN, CDR2 SVGIG (reference sequence). The CDR3 bases are TGTGCCTGGAGCGAAGGAGGCAGCAGCCCTCTTGGCTACACCTTC. Translation: CAWSEGGSSPLGYTF.

This chain connects TRBV9 to TRBJ2-1; D remains ambiguous. With 3 bases removed from V and 7 bases from J, the gap between germline ends came to 14 bases. The CDR3 totals 14 residues. Looked up from germline, CDR1 is SGDLS and CDR2 is YYNGEE. The CDR3 protein is CASSARVDRNEQFF. The CDR3, as DNA: TGTGCCAGCAGCGCCCGGGTCGATCGGAATGAGCAGTTCTTC. Full variable domain (missing parts from reference TRBV9 and TRBJ2-1): DSGVTQTPKHLITATGQRVTLRCSPRSGDLSVYWYQQSLDQGLQFLIQYYNGEERAKGNILERFSAQQFPDLHSELNLSSLELGDSALYFCASSARVDRNEQFFGPGTRLTVL.

This chain links TRBV6-1 with TRBJ1-2; D remains ambiguous. The CDR3 is 14 amino acids. Germline V lookup: CDR1 MNHNS, CDR2 SASEGT. The V end was cut by 0 bases, the J end by 8 bases, with 13 bases between. DNA of the CDR3: TGTGCCAGCAGTGAAGCGCACAGCCGCTCGGGCTACACCTTC. Protein sequence: CASSEAHSRSGYTF.

The CDR3 loop is CASRSSGSWDNEQFF. CDR3 nucleotides: TGTGCCAGCAGGTCTAGCGGGAGTTGGGACAATGAGCAGTTCTTC. The chain recombines TRBV7-9 with TRBJ2-1, with 10 bases matching TRBD2. CDR3 size: 15 residues. The V gene's germline CDR1 is SEHNR and CDR2 FQNEAQ (reference sequence). Trimming cost V 6 bases and J 5 bases; bases outside gene matches: 7. Full variable domain (missing parts from reference TRBV7-9 and TRBJ2-1): DTGVSQNPRHKITKRGQNVTFRCDPISEHNRLYWYRQTLGQGPEFLTYFQNEAQLEKSRLLSDRFSAERPKGSFSTLEIQRTEQGDSAMYLCASRSSGSWDNEQFFGPGTRLTVL.

This chain links TRBV7-3 with TRBJ1-1; TRBD1 aligns across 7 bases. J gave up 1 base and V 5 bases, and 4 bases lay outside the gene matches. The CDR3 is 14 amino acids. The V gene's germline CDR1 is SGHTA and CDR2 FQGTGA. CDR3 coding DNA: TGTGCCAGCAGCGTGACAGGGACGAACACTGAAGCTTTCTTT. It is translated as CASSVTGTNTEAFF.

The chain carries TRBV5-1 and TRBJ1-1, with D possibly matching TRBD1 (6 bases). In germline, CDR1 is SGHRS, CDR2 YFSETQ. This CDR3 spans 18 amino acids. V was cut by 0 bases and J by 4 bases, with 22 bases left in between. Here the CDR3 reads CASSLEAWGPGGSTEAFF. The DNA of the CDR3 is TGCGCCAGCAGCTTGGAGGCTTGGGGGCCCGGTGGTTCCACTGAAGCTTTCTTT. Full variable domain (rest looked up from reference TRBV5-1 and TRBJ1-1): KAGVTQTPRYLIKTRGQQVTLSCSPISGHRSVSWYQQTPGQGLQFLFEYFSETQRNKGNFPGRFSGRQFSNSRSEMNVSTLELGDSALYLCASSLEAWGPGGSTEAFFGQGTRLTVV.

The chain links TRBV15 to TRBJ1-2; D is unresolved. CDR3 length: 15 residues. Trimming removed 5 bases at V and 6 bases at J, with 19 bases between. Germline V gene data show CDR1 as LNHNV and CDR2 as YYDKDF (reference sequence). The CDR3: CATSPWREEFDGYTF. The CDR3 DNA is TGTGCCACCAGCCCGTGGAGAGAAGAGTTCGATGGCTACACCTTC.

The rearrangement uses TRBV23-1 and TRBJ1-4; possible D gene TRBD1, 5 bases. TRBV23-1 is given ORF status, its function remaining uncertain. The CDR3 has 18 residues. V dropped 4 bases and J dropped 1 base, with 19 bases sitting between them. DNA of the CDR3: TGCGCCAGCAGTCCTTACCCCAGGGTAGGTCGAACTAATGAAAAACTGTTTTTT. Its protein product is CASSPYPRVGRTNEKLFF.

The chain employs TRBV9 and TRBJ2-1; 9 bases match TRBD2. The CDR3 has 17 amino acids. After removal of 5 bases from V and 5 bases from J, the junction contained 14 bases not matched to a gene. The germline CDR1 and CDR2 sequences are SGDLS and YYNGEE. The CDR3 loop is CASSFLGGGAIDNEQFF. CDR3 DNA: TGTGCCAGCAGTTTTTTAGGCGGGGGGGCTATCGACAATGAGCAGTTCTTC.

This clone was recorded once. J is TRBJ1-5 and V is TRBV28, with TRBD1 as a possible D gene (5 bases). CDR3 length: 12 amino acids. Germline loops: CDR1 MDHEN, CDR2 SYDVKM. V dropped 6 bases and J dropped 8 bases, with 11 bases sitting between them. The CDR3 sequence: CASSQGLEPQHF. The DNA for the CDR3 is TGTGCCAGCAGCCAGGGCCTCGAGCCCCAGCATTTT.

V and J are TRBV7-2 and TRBJ2-5; no clear D gene. Germline V lookup: CDR1 SGHTA, CDR2 FQGNSA. The CDR3 spans 13 residues. V was trimmed by 5 bases and J by 5 bases, leaving 12 bases between them. The CDR3 coding sequence is TGTGCCAGCAGCGCTCAGGTCGGCGAGACCCAGTACTTC. It encodes CASSAQVGETQYF.

This clone was recorded a few times. The J gene is TRBJ2-7, the V gene TRBV2, with 7 bases aligning to TRBD2. The ends lost 6 bases at V and 3 bases at J; junction bases unmatched: 8. This CDR3 is 14 amino acids long. The germline CDR1 and CDR2 sequences are SNHLY and FYNNEI. Written as DNA, the CDR3 is TGTGCCAGCAGGGGAGGGGAAGGGGACTACGAGCAGTACTTC. This translates into CASRGGEGDYEQYF.

The CDR3 bases are TGTGCCAGCAGCTTAGTGAGTGATGAGCAGTTCTTC. Its protein product is CASSLVSDEQFF. The chain combines TRBV7-9 with TRBJ2-1; no clear D. Trimming removed 1 base at V and 8 bases at J, with 6 bases between. CDR1 is SEHNR, CDR2 FQNEAQ, per germline (reference sequence). This CDR3 spans 12 amino acids.

This chain links TRBV5-4 with TRBJ1-6; TRBD1 matches at 8 bases. CDR3 size: 14 residues. V dropped 0 bases and J dropped 9; count of bases not matched to a gene: 2. Germline CDR1 SGHNT, CDR2 YYREEE (reference sequence). The CDR3 nucleotides are TGTGCCAGCAGCTTGGGCCAGGGGGCTTCACCCCTCCACTTT. This encodes CASSLGQGASPLHF.

For this clone: The sample contains more than one DNA sequence encoding this CDR3. The genes are TRBV2 and TRBJ1-5; 9 bases map to TRBD1. This CDR3 has 14 amino acids. Germline lookup yields CDR1 SNHLY and CDR2 FYNNEI. V trimming: 6 bases; J trimming: 4 bases; junction bases outside the gene matches: 4. The CDR3 DNA reads as TGTGCCAGCAGAGATGACAGGGGGAATCAGCCCCAGCATTTT. It specifies CASRDDRGNQPQHF.

The rearrangement uses TRBV19 and TRBJ1-1, with TRBD1 identical over 8 bases. The CDR3 is 14 residues long. The V segment lost 5 bases and the J segment 7 bases; nucleotides outside the gene matches: 9. The germline V gene encodes CDR1 LNHDA and CDR2 SQIVND (reference sequence). Here the CDR3 reads CASSRLTGVDEAFF. The CDR3, as DNA: TGTGCCAGTAGTCGCCTGACAGGGGTCGATGAAGCTTTCTTT. The variable domain in full, with the rest retrieved from reference TRBV19 and TRBJ1-1, is DGGITQSPKYLFRKEGQNVTLSCEQNLNHDAMYWYRQDPGQGLRLIYYSQIVNDFQKGDIAEGYSVSREKKESFPLTVTSAQKNPTAFYLCASSRLTGVDEAFFGQGTRLTVV.

This clone turned up a few times. The CDR3 spells CASSRTGNTEAFF. The DNA of the CDR3 is TGCGCCAGCAGCCGGACAGGGAACACTGAAGCTTTCTTT. This chain connects TRBV4-1 to TRBJ1-1; TRBD1 agrees at 7 bases. CDR1 and CDR2 from the germline V gene are MGHRA and YSYEKL. J gave up 1 base and V 4 bases, and 0 bases lay outside the gene matches. This CDR3 is 13 amino acids long.

V gene TRBV10-3 combines with J gene TRBJ1-6; 10 nucleotides align to TRBD1. J was trimmed by 7 bases and V by 0 bases; bases with no gene match: 6. CDR1 and CDR2 from the germline V gene are ENHRY and SYGVKD. The CDR3 totals 17 residues. This CDR3 is CAISESRTGGANSPLHF. For the CDR3, the DNA is TGTGCCATCAGTGAGTCGAGGACAGGGGGAGCGAATTCACCCCTCCACTTT.

The chain joins TRBV7-3 to TRBJ1-6; possible D gene TRBD1, 6 bases. V lost 2 bases to trimming and J lost 8 bases, with 10 bases between them. The CDR3 runs 14 residues. CDR1 and CDR2 from the germline V gene are SGHTA and FQGTGA. CDR3 in amino acids: CASSLQGLDSPLHF. The CDR3 nucleotides read TGTGCCAGCAGCTTACAGGGGTTGGATTCACCCCTCCACTTT.

The chain joins TRBV28 to TRBJ1-2; D unclear. Trimming removed 7 bases at V and 0 bases at J, with 15 bases between. Germline V gene data show CDR1 as MDHEN and CDR2 as SYDVKM. This CDR3 is 15 amino acids long. The CDR3 DNA follows: TGTGCCAGCATCACGGGGAGCCAAGCTAACTATGGCTACACCTTC. The encoded protein is CASITGSQANYGYTF.

This rearrangement joins TRBV18 to TRBJ1-1; D is uncertain. The V gene lost 4 bases and the J gene lost 3 bases, with 9 bases spanning the gap. Germline assignment: CDR1 KGHSH and CDR2 LQKENI. The CDR3 is 13 amino acids. CDR3 residues: CASSLLRDTEAFF. CDR3 sequence (DNA): TGTGCCAGCTCACTACTCCGGGACACTGAAGCTTTCTTT.

The gene calls are TRBV3-1 (or the pseudogene TRBV3-2) and TRBJ2-1; 9 bases fit TRBD2. The CDR3 is made up of 17 amino acids. With 0 bases clipped from V and 8 bases from J, the junction kept 11 bases outside the gene matches. Per the germline V gene, CDR1 is LGHDT and CDR2 is YNNKEL (reference sequence). DNA for the CDR3: TGTGCCAGCAGCCAAGATCCCGCGGGAGGGCCTATGGATGAGCAGTTCTTC. Encoded protein: CASSQDPAGGPMDEQFF.

This chain joins TRBV19 and TRBJ2-1; the D is unclear. The CDR3 has 16 amino acids. Trimming took 5 bases from V and 3 from J, leaving 17 bases between them. Germline CDR1 is LNHDA and CDR2 is SQIVND (reference sequence). The CDR3 protein is CASSHTLVNYYNEQFF. In nucleotides, the CDR3 is TGTGCCAGTAGTCACACTCTAGTGAACTACTACAATGAGCAGTTCTTC.

The V call is TRBV6-5, the J call TRBJ2-2; possible D gene TRBD2, 5 bases. From germline, CDR1 is MNHEY and CDR2 SVGAGI. CDR3 length: 13 residues. Deletions cut 5 bases from V and 7 bases from J, with 11 bases between. CDR3 sequence (DNA): TGTGCCAGCAGTATTCTAGCTAACGGGGAGCTGTTTTTT. Amino acids: CASSILANGELFF.

The chain recombines TRBV5-1 with TRBJ2-7, with D perhaps TRBD2 (5 bases). CDR1 SGHRS and CDR2 YFSETQ come from the germline V gene. The CDR3 consists of 14 residues. Trimming left V 4 bases short and J 0 bases short, with 11 bases between. The CDR3 here is CASSDPAGSYEQYF. The CDR3 DNA sequence: TGCGCCAGCAGCGATCCTGCGGGCTCCTACGAGCAGTACTTC.

The chain couples TRBV12-3 or TRBV12-4 to TRBJ1-2; D is unclear. V lost 2 bases and J 4 bases, leaving 5 bases between the germline ends. This CDR3 comprises 12 residues. The CDR3 loop reads CASSLFSYGYTF. CDR3 nucleotide sequence: TGTGCCAGCAGTTTATTCAGCTATGGCTACACCTTC.

The chain links TRBV11-2 to TRBJ2-1, with 11 bases identical to TRBD1. This CDR3 has 15 amino acids. V trimming: 3 bases; J trimming: 6 bases; junction bases outside the gene matches: 4. CDR1 is SGHAT, CDR2 FQNNGV, per germline. Written as DNA, the CDR3 is TGTGCCAGCAGCTTGGGACAGGGGGTCGTCAATGAGCAGTTCTTC. Translated: CASSLGQGVVNEQFF.

This clone has just one count. V gene TRBV21-1 combines with J gene TRBJ2-3; the table's D call, TRBD1, has no DNA check behind it. TRBV21-1 is a known pseudogene. The CDR3 sequence is 14 residues long. CDR3 residues: CASRWEGEKVAQYF. The CDR3 nucleotides read TGTGCCAGCAGATGGGAAGGGGAAAAAGTAGCGCAGTATTTT.

This chain connects TRBV29-1 to TRBJ2-1, with D perhaps matching TRBD1 (5 bases). The V end was cut by 4 bases, the J end by 8 bases, with 6 bases between. Germline CDR1 is SQVTM and CDR2 is ANQGSEA. The CDR3 spans 10 residues. In DNA, the CDR3 is TGCAGCGTTGTAGGGGATGAGCAGTTCTTC. Its translation: CSVVGDEQFF.

This chain connects TRBV3-1 (or the pseudogene TRBV3-2) to TRBJ2-1; D is perhaps TRBD2 (6 bases). The CDR3 sequence is 12 residues long. Looked up from germline, CDR1 is LGHDT and CDR2 is YNNKEL (reference sequence). V was clipped by 2 bases and J by 12 bases, with 11 bases between them. CDR3 nucleotides: TGTGCCAGCAGCCAAACGGGAGTCGGGCAGTTCTTC. It yields the protein CASSQTGVGQFF.